This entry concerns a single T cell receptor (beta chain). The data belong to a study of blood T cell repertoires in COVID-19. The V gene's germline CDR1 is MGHDK and CDR2 SYGVNS. V lost 2 bases to trimming and J lost 2 bases; unmatched junction nucleotides: 0. The CDR3 is 14 amino acids. Sequencing was performed with immunoSEQ multiplex PCR; in TCRdb, only in-frame clones are kept and a portion is missing. The table shows some 100,000 clones, with about 89% occurring only once. The clonotype originates from a man between 60 and 70 years old with acute or convalescent COVID-19. The J gene is TRBJ2-1, the V gene TRBV25-1; 7 bases are a match to TRBD2. Material for sequencing was peripheral blood. This chain's CDR3 is CASSERGAYNEQFF. The CDR3 DNA reads as TGTGCCAGCAGTGAACGGGGGGCCTACAATGAGCAGTTCTTC.